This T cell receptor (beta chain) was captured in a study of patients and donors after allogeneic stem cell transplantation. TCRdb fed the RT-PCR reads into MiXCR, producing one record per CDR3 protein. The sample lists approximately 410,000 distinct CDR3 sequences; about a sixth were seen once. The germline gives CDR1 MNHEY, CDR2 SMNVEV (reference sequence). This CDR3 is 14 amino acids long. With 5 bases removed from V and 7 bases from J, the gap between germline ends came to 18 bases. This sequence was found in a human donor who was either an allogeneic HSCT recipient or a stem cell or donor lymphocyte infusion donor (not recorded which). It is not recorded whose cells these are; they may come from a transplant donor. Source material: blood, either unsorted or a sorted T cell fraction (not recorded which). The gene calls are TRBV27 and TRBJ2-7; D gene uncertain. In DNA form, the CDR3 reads TGTGCCAGCAGTCCCCTCGACTCTTGGGGAGAGCAGTACTTC. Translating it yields CASSPLDSWGEQYF.